The 32 T cell receptor beta chains in this list originate from one sample, sequenced in a study of cytomegalovirus exposure and HLA in healthy donors. PCR amplification relied on 60 Vbeta primers (plus 13 Jbeta primers). This table comes from immunoSEQ multiplex PCR, and its TCRdb copy is limited to in-frame clones, with some not included. Of under 200,000 clones in the sample, around 77% were seen once. Input material: PBMCs. The receptors here all came from a man aged 25-45 years in good health and CMV-seropositive.

This clone has a handful of counts. This chain uses TRBV19 with TRBJ1-2; D is ambiguous. V was clipped by 3 bases and J by 7 bases, with 12 bases between them. Germline lookup yields CDR1 LNHDA and CDR2 SQIVND (reference sequence). The CDR3 extends over 13 amino acids. CDR3 amino acids: CASSISGYGGYTF. CDR3 nucleotide sequence: TGTGCCAGTAGTATCTCGGGGTATGGTGGCTACACCTTC.

This chain uses TRBV5-1 with TRBJ2-5; 10 bases align to TRBD2. Germline loops: CDR1 SGHRS, CDR2 YFSETQ. The CDR3 runs 13 residues. J was trimmed by 4 bases and V by 5 bases; bases with no gene match: 2. The CDR3 loop is CASRPSGGETQYF. CDR3 in DNA: TGCGCCAGCAGACCTAGCGGGGGAGAGACCCAGTACTTC.

As to this clone: Other nucleotide sequences in the sample specify the same CDR3. The J gene is TRBJ2-1, the V gene TRBV7-3; 15 bases fit TRBD2. The V and J ends lost 2 bases and 7 bases, in that order; junction bases with no gene match: 6. The CDR3 is made up of 17 amino acids. Germline V gene sequence: CDR1 SGHTA, CDR2 FQGTGA. CDR3 nucleotide sequence: TGTGCCAGCAGCTTAGGGACTAGCGGGGGGTCGGGTAATGAGCAGTTCTTC. Translation: CASSLGTSGGSGNEQFF. The whole variable domain, remainder taken from reference TRBV7-3 and TRBJ2-1, is GAGVSQTPSNKVTEKGKYVELRCDPISGHTALYWYRQSLGQGPEFLIYFQGTGAADDSGLPNDRFFAVRPEGSVSTLKIQRTERGDSAVYLCASSLGTSGGSGNEQFFGPGTRLTVL.

This sequence joins TRBV5-1 and TRBJ1-4; maybe TRBD1 (5 bases). The CDR3 is made up of 15 amino acids. V was cut by 0 bases and J by 7 bases, with 13 bases left in between. CDR1 SGHRS and CDR2 YFSETQ come from the germline V gene. CDR3 in amino acids: CASSLERRGFEKLFF. The CDR3 DNA reads TGCGCCAGCAGCTTGGAGAGGCGGGGGTTTGAAAAACTGTTTTTT.

The rearrangement joins TRBV9 to TRBJ2-3; a possible D gene is TRBD1 (5 bases). This CDR3 comprises 15 residues. V dropped 4 bases and J dropped 1 base, with 13 bases sitting between them. The V gene's germline CDR1 is SGDLS and CDR2 YYNGEE. The CDR3 reads CASSPDGHRTDTQYF. CDR3 DNA: TGTGCCAGCAGCCCTGATGGACATCGCACAGATACGCAGTATTTT.

The CDR3 loop reads CASSGTGQSNSPLHF. DNA for the CDR3: TGTGCCAGCAGCGGAACGGGACAGTCAAATTCACCCCTCCACTTT. The chain links TRBV7-3 to TRBJ1-6; 7 bases agree with TRBD1. After removal of 5 bases from V and 7 bases from J, the junction contained 8 bases not matched to a gene. The germline V gene encodes CDR1 SGHTA and CDR2 FQGTGA. The CDR3 is 15 residues long.

The rearrangement uses TRBV27 and TRBJ2-7; tentatively, D is TRBD1 (6 bases). The V gene lost 5 bases and the J gene lost 9 bases, with 20 bases spanning the gap. Germline CDR1 and CDR2: MNHEY and SMNVEV (reference sequence). The CDR3 runs 14 residues. CDR3 DNA sequence: TGTGCCAGCAGTGACACACCGACAGGATGGGCGCAGTACTTC. It translates to CASSDTPTGWAQYF.

The rearrangement joins TRBV4-1 to TRBJ2-5, with 7 positions matching TRBD2. V trimming: 4 bases; J trimming: 5 bases; junction bases outside the gene matches: 10. The germline gives CDR1 MGHRA, CDR2 YSYEKL. CDR3 length: 15 residues. The CDR3 protein is CASSPQGGEGETQYF. The CDR3 DNA sequence: TGCGCCAGCAGCCCTCAAGGAGGGGAGGGGGAGACCCAGTACTTC.

CDR3 sequence: CASGLVPGTSGTDTQYF. DNA of the CDR3: TGTGCTAGTGGTTTGGTACCCGGGACTAGCGGCACAGATACGCAGTATTTT. The rearrangement links TRBV12-5 to TRBJ2-3; 10 bases line up with TRBD2. This CDR3 spans 17 amino acids. The junction had 4 bases not matched to a gene; V was cut back by 0 bases and J by 1 base. Germline-derived CDR1 and CDR2 are LGHNT and FRNRAP.

V is TRBV6-5 and J is TRBJ2-7; D may be TRBD2 (5 bases). V was trimmed by 2 bases and J by 2 bases, leaving 10 bases between them. The germline gives CDR1 MNHEY, CDR2 SVGAGI. CDR3 size: 14 residues. The CDR3 DNA sequence: TGTGCCAGCAGTTACCACGGGGTCCCCTACGAGCAGTACTTC. Amino acids: CASSYHGVPYEQYF.

About this clone itself: The junction departs from the called germline gene at one end, perhaps through a read error. The rearrangement joins TRBV11-2 to TRBJ2-7; a weak D match, TRBD2 (6 bases). Germline V gives CDR1 SGHAT, CDR2 FQNNGV. This CDR3 region has 15 residues. The CDR3 bases are TGTGCCAGCAGCGTAGAAGGCGCGGGATCCTACGAGCAGTACTTC. Encoded protein: CASSVEGAGSYEQYF.

The chain has TRBV15 and TRBJ2-7, with 10 bases lining up with TRBD1. CDR3 length equals 16 residues. Germline CDR1 and CDR2: LNHNV and YYDKDF (reference sequence). Germline trimming cut 0 bases from V and 5 bases from J; bases unmatched to any gene: 7. CDR3 amino acids: CATSRDPGQGRDEQYF. The CDR3 DNA reads TGTGCCACCAGCAGAGATCCGGGACAGGGGCGCGACGAGCAGTACTTC.

Concerning this clone itself: Other DNA sequences from this sample encode an identical CDR3 as well. The chain uses TRBV6-5 and TRBJ2-7; 13 nucleotides match TRBD2. Germline CDR1 MNHEY, CDR2 SVGAGI. With V trimmed by 2 bases and J by 2 bases, 0 bases remained unmatched. The CDR3 consists of 15 residues. Here the CDR3 reads CASSYTSGGAYEQYF. The CDR3 nucleotides are TGTGCCAGCAGTTACACTAGCGGGGGGGCCTACGAGCAGTACTTC.

This chain links TRBV7-9 with TRBJ1-5; tentative D call: TRBD1 (6 bases). In germline, CDR1 is SEHNR, CDR2 FQNEAQ (reference sequence). This CDR3 spans 15 amino acids. Between the trimmed V and J ends, which lost 5 bases and 0 bases, there was a span of 11 bases. CDR3 in amino acids: CASSDTGISNQPQHF. As DNA, the CDR3 is TGTGCCAGCAGCGACACAGGGATTAGCAATCAGCCCCAGCATTTT.

The chain employs TRBV4-1 and TRBJ2-7, with TRBD1 identical over 10 bases. Germline V gene data show CDR1 as MGHRA and CDR2 as YSYEKL. J lost 2 bases, V lost 1 base, and 2 bases had no gene match. The CDR3 runs 15 residues. CDR3 protein: CASSQAGTGAYEQYF. The CDR3 DNA reads as TGCGCCAGCAGCCAAGCCGGGACAGGGGCCTACGAGCAGTACTTC.

The chain links TRBV6-4 to TRBJ2-3, with TRBD1 matching 10 bases. Trimming at V came to 4 bases and at J to 1 base, leaving 2 bases not matched to a gene. This CDR3 is 15 amino acids long. Germline lookup yields CDR1 MRHNA and CDR2 SNTAGT. CDR3 protein: CASSGGTGGTDTQYF. The CDR3 nucleotides read TGTGCCAGCAGTGGCGGGACAGGGGGCACAGATACGCAGTATTTT.

CDR3 in DNA: TGTGCCAGCAGCTTAGAGTCTAGCGGGGGGACTACCTACGAGCAGTACTTC. Translated: CASSLESSGGTTYEQYF. V and J are TRBV11-2 and TRBJ2-7, with 11 bases matching TRBD2. The length of the CDR3 is 17 residues. V lost 0 bases and J lost 2; bases outside the gene matches: 6. Germline loops: CDR1 SGHAT, CDR2 FQNNGV.

This rearrangement joins TRBV19 to TRBJ2-7; TRBD1 matches 7 bases. The CDR3 length is 14 residues. Germline assignment: CDR1 LNHDA and CDR2 SQIVND (reference sequence). V was pared by 6 bases and J by 5 bases, with 10 bases of the junction left unmatched. CDR3 residues: CASSLVTGIDEQYF. Written as DNA, the CDR3 is TGTGCCAGTAGCCTCGTGACAGGGATCGACGAGCAGTACTTC.

The chain employs TRBV18 and TRBJ1-4; D is uncertain. The CDR3 is 16 amino acids. The germline V and J ends were trimmed by 4 bases and 0 bases, with 12 bases remaining between them. The germline V gene encodes CDR1 KGHSH and CDR2 LQKENI. CDR3 protein: CASSLGIGATNEKLFF. The CDR3 coding sequence is TGTGCCAGCTCACTGGGTATTGGAGCAACTAATGAAAAACTGTTTTTT.

The chain is built from TRBV10-1 and TRBJ2-7; 8 bases align to TRBD1. The V segment lost 8 bases and the J segment 0 bases; nucleotides outside the gene matches: 6. The germline V gene encodes CDR1 WNHNN and CDR2 SYGVQD (reference sequence). This CDR3 contains 14 residues. CDR3 protein: CASAGTGPSYEQYF. The DNA for the CDR3 is TGCGCCAGCGCCGGGACAGGTCCCTCCTACGAGCAGTACTTC.

V usage is TRBV5-4 and J usage is TRBJ2-2, with 9 bases that match TRBD1. The germline V gene has CDR1 SGHNT and CDR2 YYREEE (reference sequence). J lost 3 bases, V lost 4 bases, and 4 bases had no gene match. The CDR3 has 15 residues. The CDR3 here is CASSTRTGDTGELFF. CDR3 in DNA: TGTGCCAGCAGCACCCGGACAGGGGACACCGGGGAGCTGTTTTTT.

The V call is TRBV5-1, the J call TRBJ2-5; 9 nucleotides align to TRBD2. V trimming: 0 bases; J trimming: 4 bases; junction bases outside the gene matches: 7. Germline V gives CDR1 SGHRS, CDR2 YFSETQ. The CDR3 has 16 residues. The CDR3 is CASSLGREGTRETQYF. The CDR3 region has the DNA TGCGCCAGCAGCTTGGGGCGGGAGGGCACTAGAGAGACCCAGTACTTC.

J is TRBJ1-2 and V is TRBV6-1; D gene unclear. CDR3 length: 12 residues. V lost 6 bases, J lost 7 bases, and 12 bases lay in between. The germline V gene has CDR1 MNHNS and CDR2 SASEGT. The CDR3 sequence is CASRDYLSGYTF. The CDR3 region has the DNA TGTGCCAGCAGAGACTACTTGAGTGGCTACACCTTC.

The rearrangement uses TRBV27 and TRBJ2-7; a weak D match, TRBD2 (7 bases). The germline gives CDR1 MNHEY, CDR2 SMNVEV (reference sequence). The CDR3 sequence is 15 residues long. The V end lost 6 bases, the J end lost 5 bases, and 20 bases lay between the germline ends. CDR3 protein: CASRTWRGGKNEQYF. CDR3 coding DNA: TGTGCCAGCAGGACGTGGAGGGGGGGAAAAAACGAGCAGTACTTC.

The chain combines TRBV11-2 with TRBJ2-7, with D perhaps matching TRBD2 (5 bases). This CDR3 has 17 residues. CDR1 and CDR2 (germline): SGHAT, FQNNGV. Between the trimmed V and J ends, which lost 0 bases and 3 bases, there was a span of 18 bases. The CDR3 is CASSLESPEGPYYEQYF. CDR3 nucleotides: TGTGCCAGCAGCTTAGAGTCCCCCGAGGGTCCTTACTACGAGCAGTACTTC.

The chain joins TRBV25-1 to TRBJ1-2; 7 bases match TRBD1. The V segment lost 6 bases and the J segment 2 bases; nucleotides outside the gene matches: 12. The germline V gene has CDR1 MGHDK and CDR2 SYGVNS. CDR3 size: 16 residues. CDR3 region: CASSPLGGQENYGYTF. Written as DNA, the CDR3 is TGTGCCAGCAGCCCGCTAGGGGGCCAGGAGAACTATGGCTACACCTTC.

This clone was seen more than once but under ten times. The V and J genes are TRBV27 and TRBJ2-7, with TRBD2 as a possible D gene (5 bases). The CDR3 loop spans 14 amino acids. Trimming took 4 bases from V and 2 from J, leaving 12 bases between them. Germline V lookup: CDR1 MNHEY, CDR2 SMNVEV (reference sequence). CDR3 sequence (DNA): TGTGCCAGCAGTTATGGCGGGTCGACCTACGAGCAGTACTTC. Translating gives CASSYGGSTYEQYF.

The chain combines TRBV10-3 with TRBJ2-7, with D perhaps matching TRBD1 (6 bases). The germline CDR1 and CDR2 sequences are ENHRY and SYGVKD. Between the trimmed V and J ends, which lost 6 bases and 1 base, there was a span of 13 bases. This CDR3 spans 14 amino acids. CDR3 DNA sequence: TGTGCCATCAGCCCCGGGACAAATTCCTACGAGCAGTACTTC. Its translation is CAISPGTNSYEQYF.

A few counts support this clone. The chain joins TRBV5-1 to TRBJ1-1; D gene ambiguous. The CDR3 contains 13 residues. Trimming pared 4 bases from V and 1 base from J, leaving 8 bases between. From germline, CDR1 is SGHRS and CDR2 YFSETQ. CDR3 DNA sequence: TGCGCCAGCAGCCTTCCAGGGAACACTGAAGCTTTCTTT. Translated, it gives CASSLPGNTEAFF.

The rearrangement links TRBV11-3 to TRBJ2-7; a weak D match, TRBD1 (5 bases). CDR1 is SGHNT, CDR2 YENEEA, per germline. Trimming removed 5 bases from V and 2 bases from J, with 13 bases in between. The CDR3 has 14 amino acids. The CDR3 here is CASSPRQFTYEQYF. In DNA form, the CDR3 reads TGTGCCAGCAGCCCCCGACAGTTTACCTACGAGCAGTACTTC.

The chain employs TRBV28 and TRBJ2-1, with 8 bases matching TRBD1. The CDR3 has 15 amino acids. Trimming took 6 bases from V and 4 from J; bases not matched to a gene: 8. In germline, CDR1 is MDHEN, CDR2 SYDVKM. CDR3 in amino acids: CASSPSDREYNEQFF. The CDR3 DNA is TGTGCCAGCAGCCCATCGGACAGGGAGTACAATGAGCAGTTCTTC. The whole variable domain, filled in from reference TRBV28 and TRBJ2-1, reads DVKVTQSSRYLVKRTGEKVFLECVQDMDHENMFWYRQDPGLGLRLIYFSYDVKMKEKGDIPEGYSVSREKKERFSLILESASTNQTSMYLCASSPSDREYNEQFFGPGTRLTVL.

V is TRBV29-1 and J is TRBJ1-5; D ambiguous. Germline V CDR1 and CDR2: SQVTM, ANQGSEA. The CDR3 contains 13 residues. Trimming removed 3 bases from V and 6 bases from J, with 12 bases in between. The CDR3 loop is CSVDAGSGQPQHF. For the CDR3, the DNA is TGCAGCGTTGACGCAGGCTCAGGTCAGCCCCAGCATTTT.